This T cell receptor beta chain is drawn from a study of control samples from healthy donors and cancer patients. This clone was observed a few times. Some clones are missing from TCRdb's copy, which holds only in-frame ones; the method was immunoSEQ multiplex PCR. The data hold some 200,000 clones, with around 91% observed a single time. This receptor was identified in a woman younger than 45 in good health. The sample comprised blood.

The CDR3 spells CASSLRRSNQPQHF. The DNA of the CDR3 is TGTGCCAGCAGCTTACGTCGGTCCAATCAGCCCCAGCATTTT. This chain links TRBV11-3 with TRBJ1-5; D gene uncertain. The CDR3 loop spans 14 amino acids. V was pared by 2 bases and J by 3 bases, with 8 bases between. Germline assignment: CDR1 SGHNT and CDR2 YENEEA. Looking up the rest from reference TRBV11-3 and TRBJ1-5 gives the full variable domain: EAGVVQSPRYKIIEKKQPVAFWCNPISGHNTLYWYLQNLGQGPELLIRYENEEAVDDSQLPKDRFSAERLKGVDSTLKIQPAELGDSAVYLCASSLRRSNQPQHFGDGTRLSIL.